This TCR beta chain was captured in a study of identical twins. Regarding the study as a whole: There was more out-of-frame TCR alpha sharing in monozygotic twins than models estimated.

This clonotype was recorded many times. Its specificity is unknown. TCRdb passed the 5' RACE reads through MiXCR, listing each CDR3 protein once. Counted here are about 200,000 distinct CDR3 sequences, approximately 10% occurring once; the ten biggest clones make up approximately 11%. Trimming cost V 0 bases and J 5 bases; bases outside gene matches: 6. CDR3 length: 16 amino acids. From germline, CDR1 is SGHTA and CDR2 FQGNSA. The source material was memory T cells sorted from blood. This clonotype was obtained from a man aged 50-60 years in good health. The V call is TRBV7-2, the J call TRBJ2-1, with 8 bases fitting TRBD2. This CDR3 reads CASSLAYGGANNEQFF. CDR3 sequence (DNA): TGTGCCAGCAGCTTAGCGTACGGGGGGGCCAACAATGAGCAGTTCTTC.